The 15 T cell receptor beta chains given below trace back to one sample, sequenced in a study of cytomegalovirus exposure and HLA in healthy donors. The PCR ran on 60 Vbeta and 13 Jbeta primers. Data came from immunoSEQ multiplex PCR; TCRdb stores just in-frame clones and leaves some out. The table has hundreds of thousands of clones, approximately 81% seen once. Material: PBMCs. These receptor sequences come from a girl between 2 and 10 years old in good health and CMV-seronegative.

The rearrangement uses TRBV5-1 and TRBJ2-1; D is perhaps TRBD1 (7 bases). Trimming left V 2 bases short and J 6 bases short, with 15 bases between. Germline lookup yields CDR1 SGHRS and CDR2 YFSETQ. CDR3 size: 15 residues. CDR3 region: CASSFQAGGINEQFF. CDR3 DNA: TGCGCCAGCAGCTTCCAAGCAGGGGGGATCAATGAGCAGTTCTTC.

This clone is a singleton in its sample. The chain employs TRBV5-6 and TRBJ1-1; D remains ambiguous. The CDR3 is 13 amino acids. Trimming stripped 4 bases from V and 1 base from J, with 8 bases between. Per germline, CDR1 SGHDT and CDR2 YYEEEE. The CDR3 sequence: CASSRGSNTEAFF. DNA for the CDR3: TGTGCCAGCAGCCGGGGTTCGAACACTGAAGCTTTCTTT.

The chain links TRBV9 to TRBJ2-2; TRBD2 agrees at 8 bases. The CDR3 extends over 13 amino acids. V shed 6 bases, J shed 4 bases, and the junction held 2 bases outside the gene matches. Germline V CDR1 and CDR2: SGDLS, YYNGEE. The CDR3 bases are TGTGCCAGCAACGGGGGGGCCACCGGGGAGCTGTTTTTT. Amino acids: CASNGGATGELFF.

The J gene is TRBJ2-5, the V gene TRBV15, with 15 bases matching TRBD2. J was trimmed by 4 bases and V by 0 bases; bases with no gene match: 9. This CDR3 comprises 19 residues. Germline assignment: CDR1 LNHNV and CDR2 YYDKDF (reference sequence). The CDR3 region is CATSRDIGLAGGPSETQYF. The CDR3 nucleotides read TGTGCCACCAGCAGAGATATCGGACTAGCGGGAGGGCCGTCAGAGACCCAGTACTTC.

The V gene is TRBV9, the J gene TRBJ2-7; 10 nucleotides match TRBD2. CDR3 size: 16 residues. Germline assignment: CDR1 SGDLS and CDR2 YYNGEE. V lost 0 bases and J lost 2; bases outside the gene matches: 5. The CDR3 bases are TGTGCCAGCAGCGTAGGAGGACTAGCGGATCCCTACGAGCAGTACTTC. Amino acid sequence: CASSVGGLADPYEQYF.

This chain links TRBV9 with TRBJ2-3, with TRBD2 matching 11 bases. There are 16 residues in the CDR3. CDR1 and CDR2 (germline): SGDLS, YYNGEE. V was clipped by 4 bases and J by 0 bases; unmatched bases: 4. CDR3 bases: TGTGCCAGCAGCTTCCGGACTAGCGGGAGCACAGATACGCAGTATTTT. Its protein is CASSFRTSGSTDTQYF. Drawing the rest from reference TRBV9 and TRBJ2-3, the complete variable domain is DSGVTQTPKHLITATGQRVTLRCSPRSGDLSVYWYQQSLDQGLQFLIQYYNGEERAKGNILERFSAQQFPDLHSELNLSSLELGDSALYFCASSFRTSGSTDTQYFGPGTRLTVL.

V usage is TRBV30 and J usage is TRBJ1-5, with D perhaps TRBD1 (5 bases). With 3 bases removed from V and 4 bases from J, the gap between germline ends came to 10 bases. Germline CDR1 is GTSNPN and CDR2 is SVGIG (reference sequence). CDR3 length: 13 amino acids. This CDR3 is CAWSIGGNQPQHF. In DNA form, the CDR3 reads TGTGCCTGGAGCATTGGGGGGAATCAGCCCCAGCATTTT. Full variable domain (missing parts from reference TRBV30 and TRBJ1-5): SQTIHQWPATLVQPVGSPLSLECTVEGTSNPNLYWYRQAAGRGLQLLFYSVGIGQISSEVPQNLSASRPQDRQFILSSKKLLLSDSGFYLCAWSIGGNQPQHFGDGTRLSIL.

The chain couples TRBV19 to TRBJ1-2, with D tentatively TRBD1 (6 bases). CDR1 is LNHDA, CDR2 SQIVND, per germline (reference sequence). The CDR3 covers 15 residues. Trimming shortened V by 5 bases and J by 3 bases, and 16 bases separated the two germline ends. CDR3 residues: CASSPPGQPHYGYTF. DNA for the CDR3: TGTGCCAGTAGTCCTCCCGGACAGCCTCACTATGGCTACACCTTC.

The V and J genes are TRBV5-1 and TRBJ2-3; perhaps TRBD2 as D (5 bases). The CDR3 consists of 15 residues. The V gene's germline CDR1 is SGHRS and CDR2 YFSETQ. The V gene lost 0 bases and the J gene lost 3 bases, with 11 bases spanning the gap. CDR3: CASSLGEGRTDTQYF. The DNA for the CDR3 is TGCGCCAGCAGCTTGGGAGAGGGAAGGACAGATACGCAGTATTTT. Together with reference TRBV5-1 and TRBJ2-3, the CDR3 gives the full variable domain: KAGVTQTPRYLIKTRGQQVTLSCSPISGHRSVSWYQQTPGQGLQFLFEYFSETQRNKGNFPGRFSGRQFSNSRSEMNVSTLELGDSALYLCASSLGEGRTDTQYFGPGTRLTVL.

This sequence joins TRBV27 and TRBJ2-7, with 7 bases matching TRBD2. V lost 3 bases to trimming and J lost 7 bases; unmatched junction nucleotides: 12. There are 15 residues in the CDR3. The germline V gene encodes CDR1 MNHEY and CDR2 SMNVEV (reference sequence). The CDR3 loop reads CASSLGGRWKREQYF. The CDR3 DNA sequence: TGTGCCAGCAGTTTGGGAGGGCGTTGGAAGCGGGAGCAGTACTTC.

The chain joins TRBV19 to TRBJ1-2, with TRBD1 matching over 8 bases. After removal of 7 bases from V and 2 bases from J, the junction contained 12 bases not matched to a gene. The CDR3 runs 16 residues. The germline CDR1 and CDR2 sequences are LNHDA and SQIVND (reference sequence). The CDR3 DNA reads as TGTGCCAGTACCCCTTGGGACAGGTTGGCAAACTATGGCTACACCTTC. Its translation: CASTPWDRLANYGYTF.

This chain uses TRBV6-1 with TRBJ2-3; D is possibly TRBD2 (6 bases). Per the germline V gene, CDR1 is MNHNS and CDR2 is SASEGT. The CDR3 totals 16 residues. Between the trimmed V and J ends, which lost 1 base and 3 bases, there was a span of 14 bases. This chain's CDR3 is CASSEVGTVRTDTQYF. CDR3 coding DNA: TGTGCCAGCAGTGAAGTCGGGACTGTTCGTACAGATACGCAGTATTTT.

The J gene is TRBJ1-1, the V gene TRBV9; 8 positions match TRBD1. This CDR3 has 14 amino acids. Trimming removed 4 bases from V and 11 bases from J; junction bases left unmatched: 13. Germline V gives CDR1 SGDLS, CDR2 YYNGEE. The CDR3: CASSPRTGRSGAFF. Written as DNA, the CDR3 is TGTGCCAGCAGCCCCCGGACAGGGAGGTCGGGGGCTTTCTTT.

This chain's CDR3 is CASSYSGVQYF. The CDR3, as DNA: TGTGCCAGCAGCTACTCGGGGGTGCAGTACTTC. The J gene is TRBJ2-7, the V gene TRBV5-6, with D tentatively TRBD2 (6 bases). The CDR3 runs to 11 residues. Trimming took 3 bases from V and 9 from J, leaving 10 bases between them. Germline V gene sequence: CDR1 SGHDT, CDR2 YYEEEE.

This clone was detected once. The chain links TRBV6-5 to TRBJ2-1, with D perhaps TRBD2 (6 bases). The length of the CDR3 is 15 residues. Trimming stripped 7 bases from V and 5 bases from J, with 18 bases between. The V gene's germline CDR1 is MNHEY and CDR2 SVGAGI. CDR3 nucleotides: TGTGCCAGCACCTCTTGGACTAAGACGGACAATGAGCAGTTCTTC. It translates to CASTSWTKTDNEQFF.